Shown below are 11 T cell receptor beta chains from a single sample sequenced in a study of blood T cell repertoires in COVID-19 (dated by TCRdb to between 2020 and 2021). Library preparation employed the immunoSEQ multiplex PCR assay. TCRdb stores this immuneACCESS table with in-frame sequences only. Part of the clones is absent; in the studies checked, under half of the shortfall reflects unresolved V genes, and no reason is known for the rest. The sample table contains 250,000 or so clones; only one count was recorded for around 88% of them. In total, the top ten clones hold roughly 2% of the sample. The sequencing input was PBMCs or T cells enriched from blood (not recorded which). Source of these receptors: a woman in her 50s who had recovered from COVID-19.

The gene calls are TRBV19 and TRBJ2-7, with D unclear. This CDR3 has 13 amino acids. Per germline, CDR1 LNHDA and CDR2 SQIVND (reference sequence). Trimming removed 0 bases at V and 1 base at J, with 4 bases between. CDR3 amino acids: CASSIETSYEQYF. The CDR3 DNA sequence: TGTGCCAGTAGTATAGAGACATCCTACGAGCAGTACTTC. Based on the CDR3 plus reference TRBV19 and TRBJ2-7, the full variable domain is DGGITQSPKYLFRKEGQNVTLSCEQNLNHDAMYWYRQDPGQGLRLIYYSQIVNDFQKGDIAEGYSVSREKKESFPLTVTSAQKNPTAFYLCASSIETSYEQYFGPGTRLTVT.

The chain recombines TRBV6-2 or TRBV6-3 with TRBJ2-1; the D gene is possibly TRBD1 (7 bases). Germline V gene sequence: CDR1 MNHEY, CDR2 SVGEGT. The CDR3 runs 15 residues. Deletions cut 4 bases from V and 6 bases from J, with 16 bases between. The CDR3: CASSFRQGAGNEQFF. CDR3 DNA sequence: TGTGCCAGCAGTTTTAGACAGGGAGCGGGCAATGAGCAGTTCTTC.

CDR3: CASSYGDRGDTEAFF. DNA of the CDR3: TGTGCCAGCAGTTACGGGGACAGGGGGGACACTGAAGCTTTCTTT. The chain is built from TRBV6-5 and TRBJ1-1; TRBD1 matches at 11 bases. The ends lost 2 bases at V and 3 bases at J; junction bases unmatched: 2. This CDR3 is 15 amino acids long. The V gene's germline CDR1 is MNHEY and CDR2 SVGAGI.

This chain uses TRBV30 with TRBJ2-5; 7 nucleotides match TRBD1. V was pared by 3 bases and J by 3 bases, with 4 bases of the junction left unmatched. The CDR3 length is 13 residues. CDR1 GTSNPN and CDR2 SVGIG come from the germline V gene (reference sequence). CDR3 region: CAWSRDRKETQYF. As DNA, the CDR3 is TGTGCCTGGAGCCGGGACAGAAAAGAGACCCAGTACTTC.

The chain couples TRBV7-8 to TRBJ1-3, with TRBD1 matching 8 bases. From germline, CDR1 is SGHVS and CDR2 FQNEAQ. V shed 3 bases and J 2 bases; nucleotides not matched to a gene: 15. This CDR3 has 19 amino acids. The CDR3 DNA follows: TGTGCCAGCAGCTTCCCAGAGACCGACAGGGGATTCCCTGGAAACACCATATATTTT. Its translation is CASSFPETDRGFPGNTIYF.

CDR3 sequence (DNA): TGTGCCAGCAGCGTAGATACAAATCAGCCCCAGCATTTT. Amino acid sequence: CASSVDTNQPQHF. This chain connects TRBV9 to TRBJ1-5; D remains unclear. Trimming shortened V by 0 bases and J by 4 bases, and 5 bases separated the two germline ends. This CDR3 spans 13 amino acids. Germline V gene lookup returns CDR1 SGDLS and CDR2 YYNGEE. Variable domain in full (rest from reference TRBV9 and TRBJ1-5): DSGVTQTPKHLITATGQRVTLRCSPRSGDLSVYWYQQSLDQGLQFLIQYYNGEERAKGNILERFSAQQFPDLHSELNLSSLELGDSALYFCASSVDTNQPQHFGDGTRLSIL.

V gene TRBV28 combines with J gene TRBJ1-5; TRBD1 matches at 9 bases. This CDR3 is built from 15 residues. V was pared by 8 bases and J by 2 bases, with 7 bases of the junction left unmatched. Germline loops: CDR1 MDHEN, CDR2 SYDVKM. The CDR3 DNA is TGTGCCAGCTTGCTCCGGACAGGGGGCAATCAGCCCCAGCATTTT. Its protein product is CASLLRTGGNQPQHF.

The chain has TRBV7-2 and TRBJ2-3; D ambiguous. Germline V gene sequence: CDR1 SGHTA, CDR2 FQGNSA. The length of the CDR3 is 12 residues. V was trimmed by 2 bases and J by 6 bases, leaving 6 bases between them. The CDR3: CASSLQWDTQYF. The CDR3 coding sequence is TGTGCCAGCAGCTTACAGTGGGATACGCAGTATTTT.

This chain joins TRBV5-3 and TRBJ2-7; D might be TRBD1 (6 bases). TRBV5-3 is treated as an ORF (open reading frame) with a function not yet certain. This CDR3 is 14 amino acids long. The V and J ends lost 0 bases and 5 bases respectively, with 12 bases between them. This CDR3 reads CARSLGMGQDEQYF. CDR3 nucleotides: TGTGCCAGAAGCTTGGGGATGGGACAAGACGAGCAGTACTTC.

V and J are TRBV28 and TRBJ1-1; TRBD1 aligns across 8 bases. Germline CDR1 and CDR2: MDHEN and SYDVKM. The CDR3 totals 17 residues. Trimming at V came to 5 bases and at J to 0 bases, leaving 11 bases not matched to a gene. The CDR3 DNA reads as TGTGCCAGCAGTCCCCTCGGACAGGGACACATGAACACTGAAGCTTTCTTT. Amino acid sequence: CASSPLGQGHMNTEAFF.

The chain employs TRBV19 and TRBJ2-7, with a weak D call TRBD2 (6 bases). The CDR3 consists of 11 residues. CDR1 LNHDA and CDR2 SQIVND come from the germline V gene (reference sequence). V lost 5 bases and J 7 bases, leaving 9 bases between the germline ends. Here the CDR3 DNA reads TGTGCCAGTAGTCGGGGAGGTGAGCAGTACTTC. It translates to CASSRGGEQYF.